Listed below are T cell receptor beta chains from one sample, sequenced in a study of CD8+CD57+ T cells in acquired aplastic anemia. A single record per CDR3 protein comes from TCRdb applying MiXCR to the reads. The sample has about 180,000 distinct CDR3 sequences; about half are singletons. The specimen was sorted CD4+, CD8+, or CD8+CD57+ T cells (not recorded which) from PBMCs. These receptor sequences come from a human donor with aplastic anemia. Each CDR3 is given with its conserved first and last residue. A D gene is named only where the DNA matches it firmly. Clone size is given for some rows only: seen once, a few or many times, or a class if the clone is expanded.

CDR3 DNA: TGTGCCACCAGTGATCCAACGCCAGGGCCGGGTCAGCCCCAGCATTTT
CDR3 protein: CATSDPTPGPGQPQHF
D gene: NA
V gene: TRBV24-1
J gene: TRBJ1-5
clone size: NA

CDR3 DNA: TGTGCCACCAGTGAGGCGGAGTATGGCTACACCTTC
CDR3 protein: CATSEAEYGYTF
D gene: NA
V gene: TRBV24-1
J gene: TRBJ1-2
clone size: once

CDR3 DNA: TGTGCCAGCAGTGCAAGCATAAACTCTGGGGCCAACGTCCTGACTTTC
CDR3 protein: CASSASINSGANVLTF
D gene: NA
V gene: TRBV2
J gene: TRBJ2-6
clone size: NA

CDR3 DNA: TGTGCCAGCAGCTTAGGGGCCACTGAGACCCAGTACTTC
CDR3 protein: CASSLGATETQYF
D gene: NA
V gene: TRBV7-8
J gene: TRBJ2-5
clone size: many

CDR3 DNA: TGTGCCACCAGTGGCATACAGGGGGGGAACTATGGCTACACCTTC
CDR3 protein: CATSGIQGGNYGYTF
D gene: TRBD1
V gene: TRBV24-1
J gene: TRBJ1-2
clone size: once

CDR3 DNA: TGCAGTGCTAAACGGACTAGCGGGGGGAATGAGCAGTTCTTC
CDR3 protein: CSAKRTSGGNEQFF
D gene: TRBD2
V gene: TRBV20-1
J gene: TRBJ2-1
clone size: NA

CDR3 DNA: TGCAGTGCTAGAGATATATGGGAGGGCAATCAGCCCCAGCATTTT
CDR3 protein: CSARDIWEGNQPQHF
D gene: NA
V gene: TRBV20-1
J gene: TRBJ1-5
clone size: NA

CDR3 DNA: TGTGCCATCAGTTTCTCGACAGGGTATCGCTCCTACGAGCAGTACTTC
CDR3 protein: CAISFSTGYRSYEQYF
D gene: TRBD1
V gene: TRBV6-5
J gene: TRBJ2-7
clone size: once

CDR3 DNA: TGCAGCGTTGCTGGACAGGGGAACACTGAAGCTTTCTTT
CDR3 protein: CSVAGQGNTEAFF
D gene: TRBD1
V gene: TRBV29-1
J gene: TRBJ1-1
clone size: many

CDR3 DNA: TGTGCCACCAGCAGAGACCCGGGACTAGCGAATGAGCAGTTCTTC
CDR3 protein: CATSRDPGLANEQFF
D gene: TRBD2
V gene: TRBV15
J gene: TRBJ2-1
clone size: NA

CDR3 DNA: TGCAGTGCAGAATTGGGAGGGGCCACCTACGAGCAGTACTTC
CDR3 protein: CSAELGGATYEQYF
D gene: TRBD2
V gene: TRBV20-1
J gene: TRBJ2-7
clone size: few

CDR3 DNA: TGTGCCAGCAGCTTAGCTTATCCGGCTAGCGGGAGGCGGGAGCAGTACTTC
CDR3 protein: CASSLAYPASGRREQYF
D gene: TRBD2
V gene: TRBV7-2
J gene: TRBJ2-7
clone size: many

CDR3 DNA: TGTGCCAGCAGCCCTACCGGACAGCTCAGGGAGCCCCAGCATTTT
CDR3 protein: CASSPTGQLREPQHF
D gene: NA
V gene: TRBV11-2
J gene: TRBJ1-5
clone size: many

CDR3 DNA: TGTGCCAGTACCGGGTCGCAGGGTATGAACACTGAAGCTTTCTTT
CDR3 protein: CASTGSQGMNTEAFF
D gene: NA
V gene: TRBV19
J gene: TRBJ1-1
clone size: NA

CDR3 DNA: TGTGCCACCAGTGACCTGAACAGGGGGTATGGCTACACCTTC
CDR3 protein: CATSDLNRGYGYTF
D gene: TRBD1
V gene: TRBV24-1
J gene: TRBJ1-2
clone size: NA

CDR3 DNA: TGCAGCGTTGACGCGGTACAGGGAGAGGCCCAGTACTTC
CDR3 protein: CSVDAVQGEAQYF
D gene: NA
V gene: TRBV29-1
J gene: TRBJ2-5
clone size: NA

CDR3 DNA: TGTGCCAGCACCCACGTCGGGGGAGGCTATGGCTACACCTTC
CDR3 protein: CASTHVGGGYGYTF
D gene: NA
V gene: TRBV28
J gene: TRBJ1-2
clone size: NA

CDR3 DNA: TGTGCCAGCACCATGACAGTCCTCACTGAAGCTTTCTTT
CDR3 protein: CASTMTVLTEAFF
D gene: NA
V gene: TRBV28
J gene: TRBJ1-1
clone size: few

CDR3 DNA: TGTGCCAGCAGAGCCTTCTGGGGCAATGAGCAGTTCTTC
CDR3 protein: CASRAFWGNEQFF
D gene: NA
V gene: TRBV6-1
J gene: TRBJ2-1
clone size: many

CDR3 DNA: TGTGCCAGCAGCTTACTCCAGGGGGCCCACGGGGGCACAGATACGCAGTATTTT
CDR3 protein: CASSLLQGAHGGTDTQYF
D gene: TRBD1
V gene: TRBV11-2
J gene: TRBJ2-3
clone size: NA